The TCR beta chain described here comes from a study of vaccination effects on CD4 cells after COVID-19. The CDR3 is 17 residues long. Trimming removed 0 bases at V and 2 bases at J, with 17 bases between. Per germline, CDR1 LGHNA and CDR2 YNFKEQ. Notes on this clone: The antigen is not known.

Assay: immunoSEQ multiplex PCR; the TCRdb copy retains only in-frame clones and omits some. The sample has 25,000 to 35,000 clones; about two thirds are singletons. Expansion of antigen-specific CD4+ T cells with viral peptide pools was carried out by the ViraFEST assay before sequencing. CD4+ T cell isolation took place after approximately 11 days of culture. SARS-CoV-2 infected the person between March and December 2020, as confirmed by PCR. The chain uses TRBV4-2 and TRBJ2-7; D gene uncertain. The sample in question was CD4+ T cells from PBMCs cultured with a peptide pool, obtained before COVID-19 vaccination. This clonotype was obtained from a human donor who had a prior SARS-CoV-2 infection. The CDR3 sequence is CASSQELSGGNTYEQYF. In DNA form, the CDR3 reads TGTGCCAGCAGCCAAGAGCTATCCGGCGGTAACACCTACGAGCAGTACTTC.